Sequencing of this T cell receptor beta chain was carried out in a study of cytomegalovirus exposure and HLA in healthy donors. PCR employed 60 Vbeta and 13 Jbeta primers. TCRdb keeps only in-frame clones here, not all; method: immunoSEQ multiplex PCR. The table has hundreds of thousands of clones, 70% to 80% seen once. The receptor was isolated from a male donor in good health and CMV-seronegative. The sample consisted of PBMCs.

CDR3 DNA: TGTGCCAGCAGCTTGGAATCACAGGGGGAAAAACTGTTTTTT. Amino acid sequence: CASSLESQGEKLFF. The chain combines TRBV5-4 with TRBJ1-4; the match to TRBD1 covers 7 bases. The CDR3 is made up of 14 amino acids. Losses at the gene ends were 0 bases for V and 8 bases for J; bases not matched to a gene: 4. Looked up from germline, CDR1 is SGHNT and CDR2 is YYREEE (reference sequence).